These 20 T cell receptor beta chains were all obtained from the same sample, sequenced in a study of cytotoxic CD8 clonotypes in ibrutinib-treated CLL. Using immunoSEQ multiplex PCR, the repertoire was profiled, and TCRdb retains in-frame clones only, with some absent. The profile shows tens of thousands of clones, almost 70% of them singletons. This material consisted of PBMCs, taken after 12 months of ibrutinib treatment. These receptors originate from a human donor with chronic lymphocytic leukemia.

The chain carries TRBV7-2 and TRBJ2-1; D ambiguous. Germline assignment: CDR1 SGHTA and CDR2 FQGNSA. Between the trimmed V and J ends, which lost 8 bases and 5 bases, there was a span of 13 bases. CDR3 length equals 13 residues. The CDR3 DNA follows: TGTGCCAGCTCCTCAATCCCGGACAATGAGCAGTTCTTC. Protein: CASSSIPDNEQFF.

This clone turned up a few times. V usage is TRBV6-1 and J usage is TRBJ2-5; D may be TRBD2 (6 bases). The V and J ends lost 7 bases and 3 bases respectively, with 15 bases between them. Germline V gene sequence: CDR1 MNHNS, CDR2 SASEGT. The CDR3 has 14 amino acids. CDR3 DNA: TGTGCCAGCACCCCCCAGAGGAGGGAAGAGACCCAGTACTTC. This codes for CASTPQRREETQYF.

The chain couples TRBV2 to TRBJ2-3; D may be TRBD2 (5 bases). V gave up 0 bases and J gave up 2 bases, with 12 bases separating them. This CDR3 has 16 amino acids. Germline CDR1 reads SNHLY; CDR2 reads FYNNEI. In DNA, the CDR3 is TGTGCCAGCAGTGAAGCGGTAGCGCCGAACACAGATACGCAGTATTTT. Translation gives CASSEAVAPNTDTQYF.

The chain joins TRBV5-1 to TRBJ2-2, with 16 bases aligning to TRBD2. The CDR3 is 18 amino acids. Germline V gives CDR1 SGHRS, CDR2 YFSETQ. Trimming removed 3 bases from V and 6 bases from J; junction bases left unmatched: 8. In nucleotides, the CDR3 is TGCGCCAGCAGCTGGACGGGACTAGCGGGAGGGCCCTCCGGGGAGCTGTTTTTT. Residues: CASSWTGLAGGPSGELFF.

The chain couples TRBV4-1 to TRBJ1-2; no clear D gene. Germline CDR1 and CDR2: MGHRA and YSYEKL. Trimming cost V 0 bases and J 2 bases, with 7 bases left between them. The length of the CDR3 is 14 residues. CDR3 DNA: TGCGCCAGCAGCCAAGAGAACCTAAACTATGGCTACACCTTC. This codes for CASSQENLNYGYTF.

The chain joins TRBV7-2 to TRBJ2-3; 16 bases are a match to TRBD2. The CDR3 is made up of 18 amino acids. The V gene's germline CDR1 is SGHTA and CDR2 FQGNSA. Trimming at V came to 2 bases and at J to 4 bases, leaving 6 bases not matched to a gene. CDR3: CASSLFPGLAGGADTQYF. The CDR3, as DNA: TGTGCCAGCAGCTTATTCCCGGGACTAGCGGGAGGGGCAGATACGCAGTATTTT.

The V call is TRBV11-2, the J call TRBJ2-5, with 8 bases aligning to TRBD2. Germline V gene sequence: CDR1 SGHAT, CDR2 FQNNGV. Unmatched junction bases numbered 4, after V lost 6 bases and J lost 1 base. This CDR3 region has 14 residues. The DNA of the CDR3 is TGTGCCAGCAGATACGGACTAGCCCAAGAGACCCAGTACTTC. Translated: CASRYGLAQETQYF.

This clone was observed a few times. The V gene is TRBV5-1, the J gene TRBJ2-7; the D is unclear. Trimming removed 1 base from V and 0 bases from J, with 8 bases in between. This CDR3 region has 14 residues. Germline values: CDR1 SGHRS, CDR2 YFSETQ. This CDR3 reads CASSLQAHSYEQYF. DNA of the CDR3: TGCGCCAGCAGCTTGCAGGCACACTCCTACGAGCAGTACTTC.

The sample holds one count of this clone. The rearrangement joins TRBV5-1 to TRBJ2-3, with 8 bases lining up with TRBD1. CDR1 and CDR2 (germline): SGHRS, YFSETQ. The CDR3 is 14 residues long. J lost 2 bases, V lost 4 bases, and 3 bases had no gene match. DNA for the CDR3: TGCGCCAGCAGCACGGGACAGGACACAGATACGCAGTATTTT. Its protein product is CASSTGQDTDTQYF.

The chain links TRBV4-3 to TRBJ2-1; 11 bases fit TRBD2. Germline CDR1 and CDR2: LGHNA and YSLEER. V lost 4 bases, J lost 5 bases, and 4 bases stayed unmatched. The CDR3 contains 15 residues. CDR3 protein: CASSLGTSGHNEQFF. The CDR3 DNA follows: TGCGCCAGCAGCCTGGGGACTAGCGGACACAATGAGCAGTTCTTC.

J is TRBJ2-7 and V is TRBV30; 7 bases align to TRBD1. The CDR3 covers 12 residues. Germline V gives CDR1 GTSNPN, CDR2 SVGIG (reference sequence). The trim removed 5 bases at V and 3 bases at J, leaving 4 bases unmatched. CDR3 protein: CAWGQVVYEQYF. The CDR3 DNA reads TGTGCCTGGGGACAGGTAGTCTACGAGCAGTACTTC.

The chain carries TRBV11-2 and TRBJ2-5, with 8 positions matching TRBD1. The CDR3 is 15 amino acids. The germline V gene has CDR1 SGHAT and CDR2 FQNNGV. V shed 6 bases, J shed 4 bases, and the junction held 10 bases outside the gene matches. CDR3 nucleotides: TGTGCCAGCAGAGTGGGCGGCAGGGGGCGAGAGACCCAGTACTTC. This codes for CASRVGGRGRETQYF.

The gene calls are TRBV27 and TRBJ1-2; 9 bases fit TRBD1. With 4 bases clipped from V and 7 bases from J, the junction kept 7 bases outside the gene matches. This CDR3 contains 14 residues. Germline V gene data show CDR1 as MNHEY and CDR2 as SMNVEV (reference sequence). CDR3 nucleotide sequence: TGTGCCAGCAGTTCTCGACAGGGGGGGAGTGGCTACACCTTC. Translation gives CASSSRQGGSGYTF.

The chain employs TRBV19 and TRBJ2-2; tentative D call: TRBD1 (5 bases). CDR3 length: 15 residues. From germline, CDR1 is LNHDA and CDR2 SQIVND (reference sequence). V was pared by 1 base and J by 7 bases, with 13 bases between. The CDR3 is CASSIGARVIGELFF. CDR3 nucleotide sequence: TGTGCCAGTAGTATAGGGGCCAGGGTTATCGGGGAGCTGTTTTTT.

The gene calls are TRBV19 and TRBJ2-7; the D gene is possibly TRBD1 (6 bases). CDR1 is LNHDA, CDR2 SQIVND, per germline (reference sequence). This CDR3 comprises 14 residues. The V end was cut by 3 bases, the J end by 2 bases, with 11 bases between. CDR3 sequence (DNA): TGTGCCAGTAGTATGGCCGGGACAACCTACGAGCAGTACTTC. It encodes CASSMAGTTYEQYF.

This clone occurred a few times. V and J are TRBV27 and TRBJ2-1, with 8 bases matching TRBD1. With 5 bases clipped from V and 0 bases from J, the junction kept 0 bases outside the gene matches. Germline CDR1 reads MNHEY; CDR2 reads SMNVEV (reference sequence). The CDR3 consists of 14 residues. The CDR3 reads CASSTGGSYNEQFF. DNA of the CDR3: TGTGCCAGCAGTACAGGGGGCTCCTACAATGAGCAGTTCTTC.

This clone was seen only a few times. The V call is TRBV19, the J call TRBJ1-1; TRBD1 matches 11 bases. Germline lookup yields CDR1 LNHDA and CDR2 SQIVND (reference sequence). The CDR3 extends over 14 amino acids. V lost 5 bases, J lost 6 bases, and 5 bases stayed unmatched. The DNA for the CDR3 is TGTGCCAGTAGTGGACAGGGGGCAGTGGCTGAAGCTTTCTTT. Its protein is CASSGQGAVAEAFF.

The rearrangement uses TRBV25-1 and TRBJ1-1, with 7 bases identical to TRBD1. V gave up 2 bases and J gave up 10 bases; unmatched junction bases: 16. This CDR3 has 16 residues. In germline, CDR1 is MGHDK, CDR2 SYGVNS. Here the CDR3 DNA reads TGTGCCAGCAGTGAACGCCCAGGGTTGGAGGGGGCTCGAGCTTTCTTT. Its protein is CASSERPGLEGARAFF.

As to this clone: Sequence at one end of the junction differs from germline and may be a read error. This chain joins TRBV7-9 and TRBJ2-1, with 7 bases aligning to TRBD2. This CDR3 region has 15 residues. Germline V CDR1 and CDR2: SEHNR, FQNEAQ (reference sequence). The DNA of the CDR3 is TGTGCCAGCATCTTATATGCGGGAGTAGCCAATGAGCAGTTCTTC. Its translation: CASILYAGVANEQFF.

The chain recombines TRBV28 with TRBJ1-1; D is unresolved. CDR3 length equals 12 residues. Germline V lookup: CDR1 MDHEN, CDR2 SYDVKM. The V and J ends lost 3 bases and 11 bases respectively, with 13 bases between them. DNA of the CDR3: TGTGCCAGCAGTTTTTCGGGCCTTGGGGCTTTCTTT. It is translated as CASSFSGLGAFF.